The next 20 T cell receptor beta chains were all read from a single sample in a study of monozygotic twins with inflammatory bowel disease. TCRdb processed the 5' RACE reads again and assigns one entry to each CDR3 protein, with no DNA. The ten top clones account for 5.6%, within a sample of just over 300,000 distinct CDR3 sequences. Source material: blood. The receptors here all came from a human donor with ulcerative colitis or Crohn's disease, or a healthy co-twin of an affected twin (not recorded which).

This chain links TRBV20-1 with TRBJ2-7. This CDR3 region has 12 residues. Germline V gene sequence: CDR1 DFQATT, CDR2 SNEGSKA (reference sequence). This CDR3 reads CSARVRQYEQYF.

The rearrangement links TRBV5-6 to TRBJ2-7. The CDR3 covers 12 residues. In germline, CDR1 is SGHDT, CDR2 YYEEEE. CDR3 sequence: CASSTNDYEQYF.

V usage is TRBV12-3 or TRBV12-4 and J usage is TRBJ2-1; no DNA is available, so the TRBD2 call from TCRdb remains unchecked. The CDR3 contains 15 residues. CDR3: CASSLGSGGGNEQFF.

The chain carries TRBV7-9 and TRBJ1-1. This CDR3 has 13 amino acids. Germline lookup yields CDR1 SEHNR and CDR2 FQNEAQ (reference sequence). The CDR3 protein is CASSSRGGEEAFF.

The chain employs TRBV2 and TRBJ2-7; TCRdb proposes TRBD1, but this gene call is untestable without DNA. Germline V gene sequence: CDR1 SNHLY, CDR2 FYNNEI. The CDR3 sequence is 12 residues long. CDR3 protein: CASVGQGYEQYF.

V gene TRBV5-1 combines with J gene TRBJ2-3. This CDR3 comprises 15 residues. CDR1 and CDR2 (germline): SGHRS, YFSETQ. CDR3 sequence: CASSLDGLETDTQYF.

The gene calls are TRBV7-9 and TRBJ2-1; checking the TCRdb D call of TRBD1 is not possible without DNA. There are 17 residues in the CDR3. In germline, CDR1 is SEHNR, CDR2 FQNEAQ (reference sequence). Here the CDR3 reads CASSDNKWDRVHNEQFF.

The chain employs TRBV20-1 and TRBJ2-5. The length of the CDR3 is 13 residues. The germline V gene encodes CDR1 DFQATT and CDR2 SNEGSKA (reference sequence). The CDR3 spells CSARVGGQETQYF.

The chain employs TRBV20-1 and TRBJ2-1; the TRBD1 assignment by TCRdb is unverifiable without DNA. The CDR3 has 15 residues. Per the germline V gene, CDR1 is DFQATT and CDR2 is SNEGSKA (reference sequence). Here the CDR3 reads CSARGGQGSYNEQFF.

V and J are TRBV6-1 and TRBJ2-1; TCRdb gives TRBD1 as the D gene, but with no DNA this cannot be confirmed. This CDR3 has 15 residues. Germline V gene lookup returns CDR1 MNHNS and CDR2 SASEGT. This CDR3 is CASSPRQITYNEQFF.

This rearrangement joins TRBV28 to TRBJ2-1; TCRdb indicates TRBD1, and absent DNA this call remains unverified. The germline CDR1 and CDR2 sequences are MDHEN and SYDVKM. The CDR3 has 15 residues. The CDR3 sequence: CASIFLGSRNNEQFF.

This chain uses TRBV7-2 with TRBJ2-1; TCRdb indicates TRBD1, and absent DNA this call remains unverified. The CDR3 is 14 amino acids. Germline assignment: CDR1 SGHTA and CDR2 FQGNSA. CDR3 loop: CASSYRDRYNEQFF. Looking up the rest from reference TRBV7-2 and TRBJ2-1 gives the full variable domain: GAGVSQSPSNKVTEKGKDVELRCDPISGHTALYWYRQSLGQGLEFLIYFQGNSAPDKSGLPSDRFSAERTGGSVSTLTIQRTQQEDSAVYLCASSYRDRYNEQFFGPGTRLTVL.

The chain combines TRBV3-1 with TRBJ1-1; the TCRdb D gene call, TRBD1, has no DNA to confirm it. The CDR3 extends over 15 amino acids. The germline V gene encodes CDR1 LGHDT and CDR2 YNNKEL (reference sequence). The CDR3 loop is CASSQSAWGGSEAFF.

The rearrangement links TRBV4-1 to TRBJ1-5. This CDR3 spans 15 amino acids. Germline lookup yields CDR1 MGHRA and CDR2 YSYEKL. The CDR3 loop reads CASSQGVTRDQPQHF.

V usage is TRBV27 and J usage is TRBJ2-7; TCRdb's assignment of TRBD2 cannot be checked, as there is no DNA. CDR1 is MNHEY and CDR2 is SMNVEV in the germline V gene (reference sequence). The length of the CDR3 is 15 residues. The CDR3 region is CASSSKITRGSEQYF.

The chain employs TRBV9 and TRBJ2-5; there is no DNA to check the TCRdb D call of TRBD2. Germline V gene sequence: CDR1 SGDLS, CDR2 YYNGEE. The CDR3 runs to 16 residues. The CDR3 sequence is CASSGAPGTSGETQYF.

The chain combines TRBV3-1 with TRBJ2-7; the TCRdb D gene call, TRBD2, has no DNA to confirm it. The CDR3 spans 15 residues. Germline lookup yields CDR1 LGHDT and CDR2 YNNKEL (reference sequence). The CDR3 is CASSQARTWAYEQYF.

The chain is built from TRBV6-1 and TRBJ1-6; TCRdb designates TRBD1, a call that cannot be tested without DNA. This CDR3 is built from 14 residues. The germline gives CDR1 MNHNS, CDR2 SASEGT. CDR3 sequence: CASSEWQGTSPLHF.

The J gene is TRBJ2-7, the V gene TRBV3-1; TCRdb indicates TRBD2, and absent DNA this call remains unverified. Germline V lookup: CDR1 LGHDT, CDR2 YNNKEL (reference sequence). CDR3 length equals 16 residues. The CDR3 loop reads CASSLTSGRLSYEQYF.

This chain's CDR3 is CASSVASQAPGELFF. The rearrangement links TRBV9 to TRBJ2-2. The V gene's germline CDR1 is SGDLS and CDR2 YYNGEE. This CDR3 contains 15 residues.